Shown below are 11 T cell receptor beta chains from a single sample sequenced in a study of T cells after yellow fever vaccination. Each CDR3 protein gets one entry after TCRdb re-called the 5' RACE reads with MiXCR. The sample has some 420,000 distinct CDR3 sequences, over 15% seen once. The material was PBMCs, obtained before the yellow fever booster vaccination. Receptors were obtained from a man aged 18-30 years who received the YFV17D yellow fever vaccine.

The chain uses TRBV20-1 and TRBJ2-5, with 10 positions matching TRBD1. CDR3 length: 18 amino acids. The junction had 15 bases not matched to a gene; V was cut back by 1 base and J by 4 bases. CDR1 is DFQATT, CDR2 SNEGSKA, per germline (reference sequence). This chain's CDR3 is CSARAPGTGARGLETQYF. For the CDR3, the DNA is TGCAGTGCTAGAGCTCCGGGGACAGGGGCGAGGGGACTAGAGACCCAGTACTTC.

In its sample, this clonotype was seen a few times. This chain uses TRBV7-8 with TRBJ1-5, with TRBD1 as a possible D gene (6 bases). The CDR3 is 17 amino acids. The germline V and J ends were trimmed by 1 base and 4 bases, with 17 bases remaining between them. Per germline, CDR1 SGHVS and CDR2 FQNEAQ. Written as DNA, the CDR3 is TGTGCCAGCAGCTTAGGCCAGACAGGTCGAGGAAATCAGCCCCAGCATTTT. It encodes CASSLGQTGRGNQPQHF.

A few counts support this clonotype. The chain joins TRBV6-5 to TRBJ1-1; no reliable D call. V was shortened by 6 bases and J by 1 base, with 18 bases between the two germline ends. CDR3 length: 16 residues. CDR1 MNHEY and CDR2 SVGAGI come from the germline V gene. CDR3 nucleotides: TGTGCCAGCAGCGCCCGGGGAGGGTTAGGGAACACTGAAGCTTTCTTT. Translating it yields CASSARGGLGNTEAFF.

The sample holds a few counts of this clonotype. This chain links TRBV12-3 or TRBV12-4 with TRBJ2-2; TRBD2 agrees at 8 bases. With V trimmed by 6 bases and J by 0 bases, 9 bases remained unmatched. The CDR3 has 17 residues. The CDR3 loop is CASRPPGGPPNTGELFF. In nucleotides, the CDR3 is TGTGCCAGCAGACCCCCGGGGGGGCCCCCGAACACCGGGGAGCTGTTTTTT.

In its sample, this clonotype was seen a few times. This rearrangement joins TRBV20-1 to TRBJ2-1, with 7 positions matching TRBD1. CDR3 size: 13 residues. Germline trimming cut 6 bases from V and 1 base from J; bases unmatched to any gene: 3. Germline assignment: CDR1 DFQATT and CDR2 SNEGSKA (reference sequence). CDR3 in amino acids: CSANRGSYNEQFF. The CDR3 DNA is TGCAGTGCCAACAGGGGATCCTACAATGAGCAGTTCTTC.

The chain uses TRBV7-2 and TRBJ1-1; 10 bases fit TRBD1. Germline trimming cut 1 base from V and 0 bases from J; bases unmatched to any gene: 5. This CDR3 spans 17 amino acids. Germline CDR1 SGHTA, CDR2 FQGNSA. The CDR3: CASSLVDRGQVNTEAFF. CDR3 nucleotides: TGTGCCAGCAGCTTAGTAGACAGGGGGCAAGTGAACACTGAAGCTTTCTTT. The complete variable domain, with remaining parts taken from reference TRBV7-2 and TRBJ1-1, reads GAGVSQSPSNKVTEKGKDVELRCDPISGHTALYWYRQSLGQGLEFLIYFQGNSAPDKSGLPSDRFSAERTGGSVSTLTIQRTQQEDSAVYLCASSLVDRGQVNTEAFFGQGTRLTVV.

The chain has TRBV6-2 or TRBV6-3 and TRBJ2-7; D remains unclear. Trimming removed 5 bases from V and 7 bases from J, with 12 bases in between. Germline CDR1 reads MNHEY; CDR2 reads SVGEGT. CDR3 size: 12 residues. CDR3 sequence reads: CASSQLTWEQYF. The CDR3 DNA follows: TGTGCCAGCAGTCAGCTTACGTGGGAGCAGTACTTC.

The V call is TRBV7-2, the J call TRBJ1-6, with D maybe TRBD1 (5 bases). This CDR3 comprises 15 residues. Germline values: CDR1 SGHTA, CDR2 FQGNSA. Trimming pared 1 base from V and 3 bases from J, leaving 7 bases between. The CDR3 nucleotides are TGTGCCAGCAGCTTAGTGGGGCACTATAATTCACCCCTCCACTTT. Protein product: CASSLVGHYNSPLHF.

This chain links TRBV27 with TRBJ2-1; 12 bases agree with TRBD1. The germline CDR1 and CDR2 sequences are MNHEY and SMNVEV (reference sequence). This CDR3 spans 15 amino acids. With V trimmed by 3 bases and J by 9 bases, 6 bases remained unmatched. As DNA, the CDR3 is TGTGCCAGCAGTTTTAGGGTGGGACAGGGGGCTGAGCAGTTCTTC. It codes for CASSFRVGQGAEQFF.

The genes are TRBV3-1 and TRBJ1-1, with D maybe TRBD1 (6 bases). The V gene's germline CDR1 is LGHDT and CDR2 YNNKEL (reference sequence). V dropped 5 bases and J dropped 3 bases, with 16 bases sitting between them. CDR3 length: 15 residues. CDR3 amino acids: CASSTGRAPDTEAFF. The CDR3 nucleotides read TGTGCCAGCAGCACAGGGAGGGCCCCGGACACTGAAGCTTTCTTT.

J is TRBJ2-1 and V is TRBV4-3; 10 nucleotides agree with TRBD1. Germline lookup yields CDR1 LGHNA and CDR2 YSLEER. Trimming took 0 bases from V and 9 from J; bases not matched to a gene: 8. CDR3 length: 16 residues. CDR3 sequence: CASSQDFRTGGTEQFF. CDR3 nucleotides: TGCGCCAGCAGCCAAGATTTTAGGACAGGGGGTACTGAGCAGTTCTTC.